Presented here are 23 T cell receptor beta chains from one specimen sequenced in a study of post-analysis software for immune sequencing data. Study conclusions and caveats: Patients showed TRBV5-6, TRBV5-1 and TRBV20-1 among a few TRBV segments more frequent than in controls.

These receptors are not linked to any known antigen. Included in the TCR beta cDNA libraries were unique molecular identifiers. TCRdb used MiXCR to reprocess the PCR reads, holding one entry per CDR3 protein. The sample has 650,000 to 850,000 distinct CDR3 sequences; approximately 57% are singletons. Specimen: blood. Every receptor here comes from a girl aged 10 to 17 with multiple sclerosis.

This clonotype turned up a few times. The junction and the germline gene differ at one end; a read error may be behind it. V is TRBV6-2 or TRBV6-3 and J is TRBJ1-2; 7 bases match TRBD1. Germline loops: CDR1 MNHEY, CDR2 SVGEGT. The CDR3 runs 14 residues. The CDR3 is CASRLQGYRNGYTF. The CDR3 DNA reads TGTGCCAGCAGACTACAGGGGTATCGCAATGGTTACACCTTC.

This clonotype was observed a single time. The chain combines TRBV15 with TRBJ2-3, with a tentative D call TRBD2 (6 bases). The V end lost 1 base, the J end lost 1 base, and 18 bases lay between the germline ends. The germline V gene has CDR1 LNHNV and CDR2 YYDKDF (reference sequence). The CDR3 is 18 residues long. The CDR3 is CATSRGREIGARTDTQYF. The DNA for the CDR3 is TGTGCCACCAGCAGAGGACGGGAGATTGGGGCCCGCACAGATACGCAGTATTTT.

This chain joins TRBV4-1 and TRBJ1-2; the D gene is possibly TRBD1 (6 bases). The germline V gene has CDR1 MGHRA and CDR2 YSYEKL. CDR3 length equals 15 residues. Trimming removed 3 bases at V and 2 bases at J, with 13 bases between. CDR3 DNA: TGCGCCAGCAGCCAGGCTACAGGGCTCAACTATGGCTACACCTTC. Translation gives CASSQATGLNYGYTF.

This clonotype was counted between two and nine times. In DNA form, the CDR3 reads TGCAGTGCGACGCCTTTTCTAGCGGGAAACTACGAGCAGTACTTC. As protein: CSATPFLAGNYEQYF. The genes are TRBV20-1 and TRBJ2-4; 9 positions match TRBD2. The J call is doubtful: the DNA matches TRBJ2-7 better. Germline V gives CDR1 DFQATT, CDR2 SNEGSKA (reference sequence). The CDR3 is 15 amino acids.

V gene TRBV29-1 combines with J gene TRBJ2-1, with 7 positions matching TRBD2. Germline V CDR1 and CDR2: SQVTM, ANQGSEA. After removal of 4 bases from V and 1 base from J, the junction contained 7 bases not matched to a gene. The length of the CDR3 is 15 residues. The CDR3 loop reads CSVVGREQSYNEQFF. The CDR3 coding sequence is TGCAGCGTTGTAGGGCGGGAGCAGTCCTACAATGAGCAGTTCTTC.

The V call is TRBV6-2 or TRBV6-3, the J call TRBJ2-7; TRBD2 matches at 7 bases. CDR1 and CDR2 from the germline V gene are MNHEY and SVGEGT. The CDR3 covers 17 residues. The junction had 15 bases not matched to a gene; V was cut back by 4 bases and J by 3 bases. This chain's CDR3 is CASSFYTLKRDFYEQYF. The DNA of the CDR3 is TGTGCCAGCAGTTTCTACACCCTTAAGCGGGATTTCTACGAGCAGTACTTC.

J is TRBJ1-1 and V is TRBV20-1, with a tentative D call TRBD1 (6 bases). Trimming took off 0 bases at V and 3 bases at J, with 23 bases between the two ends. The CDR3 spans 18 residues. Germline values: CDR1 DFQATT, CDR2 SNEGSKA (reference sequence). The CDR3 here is CSARDSSPRAGGHTEAFF. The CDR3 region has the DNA TGCAGTGCTAGAGATTCCTCACCGAGGGCGGGGGGGCACACTGAAGCTTTCTTT.

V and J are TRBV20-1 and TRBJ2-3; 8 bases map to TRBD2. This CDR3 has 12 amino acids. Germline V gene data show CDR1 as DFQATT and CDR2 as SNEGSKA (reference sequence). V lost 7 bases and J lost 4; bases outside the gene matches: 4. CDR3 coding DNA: TGCAGTGGTAACGGGGGGGCAGATACGCAGTATTTT. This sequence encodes CSGNGGADTQYF.

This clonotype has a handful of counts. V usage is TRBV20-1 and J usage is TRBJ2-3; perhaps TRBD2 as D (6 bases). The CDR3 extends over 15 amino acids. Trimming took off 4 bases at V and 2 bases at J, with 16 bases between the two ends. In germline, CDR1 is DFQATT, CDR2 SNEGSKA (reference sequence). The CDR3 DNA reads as TGCAGTGCTATTGCTCGGACTACTCCCACAGATACGCAGTATTTT. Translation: CSAIARTTPTDTQYF.

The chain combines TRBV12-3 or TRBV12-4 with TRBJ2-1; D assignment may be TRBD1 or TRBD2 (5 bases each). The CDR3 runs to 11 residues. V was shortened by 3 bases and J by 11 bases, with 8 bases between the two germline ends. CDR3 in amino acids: CASSFGTKQFF. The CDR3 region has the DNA TGTGCCAGCAGTTTCGGGACCAAGCAGTTCTTC.

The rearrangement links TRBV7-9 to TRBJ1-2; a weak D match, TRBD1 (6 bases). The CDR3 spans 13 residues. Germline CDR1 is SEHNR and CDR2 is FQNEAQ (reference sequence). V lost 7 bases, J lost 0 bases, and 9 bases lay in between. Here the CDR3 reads CASTRDTNYGYTF. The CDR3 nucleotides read TGTGCCAGCACCCGGGACACTAACTATGGCTACACCTTC.

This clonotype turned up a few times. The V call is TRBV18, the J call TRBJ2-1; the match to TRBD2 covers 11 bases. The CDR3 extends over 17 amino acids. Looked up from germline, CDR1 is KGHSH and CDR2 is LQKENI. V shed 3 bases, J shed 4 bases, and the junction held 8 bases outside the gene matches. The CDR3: CASSPLVLAGVYNEQFF. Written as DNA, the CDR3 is TGTGCCAGCTCACCCCTGGTACTAGCGGGGGTTTACAATGAGCAGTTCTTC.

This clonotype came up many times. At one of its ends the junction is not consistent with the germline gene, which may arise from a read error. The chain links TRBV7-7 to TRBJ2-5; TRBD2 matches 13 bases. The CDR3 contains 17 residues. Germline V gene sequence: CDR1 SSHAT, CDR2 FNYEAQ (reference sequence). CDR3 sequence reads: CASSLILAGGPRETQYF. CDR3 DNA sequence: TGTGCTAGCAGCTTAATACTAGCGGGAGGGCCCCGAGAGACCCAGTACTTC.

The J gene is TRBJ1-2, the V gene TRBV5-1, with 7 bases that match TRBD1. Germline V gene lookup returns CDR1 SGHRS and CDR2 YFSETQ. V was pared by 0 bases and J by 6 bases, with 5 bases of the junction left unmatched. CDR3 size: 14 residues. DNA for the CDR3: TGCGCCAGCAGCTTGGAAGGCCAGGGGGATGGCTACACCTTC. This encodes CASSLEGQGDGYTF.

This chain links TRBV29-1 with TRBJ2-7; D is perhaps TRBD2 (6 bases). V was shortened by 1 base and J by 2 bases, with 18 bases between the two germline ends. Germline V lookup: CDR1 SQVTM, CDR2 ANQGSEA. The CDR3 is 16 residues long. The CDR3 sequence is CSVEGSFPGGTYEQYF. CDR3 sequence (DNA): TGCAGCGTTGAAGGGAGTTTTCCCGGGGGAACCTACGAGCAGTACTTC.

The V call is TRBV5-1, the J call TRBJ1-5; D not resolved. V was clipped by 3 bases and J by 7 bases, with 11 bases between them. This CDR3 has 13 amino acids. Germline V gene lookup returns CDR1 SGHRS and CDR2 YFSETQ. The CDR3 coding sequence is TGCGCCAGCAGCTATATACCTGGGCAGCCCCAGCATTTT. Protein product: CASSYIPGQPQHF.

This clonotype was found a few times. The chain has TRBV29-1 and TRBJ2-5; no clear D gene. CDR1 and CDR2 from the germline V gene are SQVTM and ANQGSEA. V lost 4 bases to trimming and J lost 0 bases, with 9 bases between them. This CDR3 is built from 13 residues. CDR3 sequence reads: CSVGLRYQETQYF. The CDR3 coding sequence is TGCAGCGTTGGTCTGAGGTACCAAGAGACCCAGTACTTC. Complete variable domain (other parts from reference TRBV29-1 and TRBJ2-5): SAVISQKPSRDICQRGTSLTIQCQVDSQVTMMFWYRQQPGQSLTLIATANQGSEATYESGFVIDKFPISRPNLTFSTLTVSNMSPEDSSIYLCSVGLRYQETQYFGPGTRLLVL.

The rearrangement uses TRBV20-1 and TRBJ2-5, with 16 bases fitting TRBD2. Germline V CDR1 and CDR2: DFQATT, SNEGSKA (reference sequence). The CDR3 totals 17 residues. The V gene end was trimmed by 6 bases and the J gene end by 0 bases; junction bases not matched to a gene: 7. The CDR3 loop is CSAGGLAGGQYQETQYF. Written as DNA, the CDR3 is TGCAGTGCCGGGGGACTAGCGGGAGGGCAGTACCAAGAGACCCAGTACTTC.

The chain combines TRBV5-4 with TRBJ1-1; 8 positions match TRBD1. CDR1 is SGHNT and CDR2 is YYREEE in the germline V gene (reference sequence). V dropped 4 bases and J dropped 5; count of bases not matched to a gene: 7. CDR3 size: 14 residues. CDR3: CASSARQGRTEAFF. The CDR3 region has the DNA TGTGCCAGCAGCGCCCGACAGGGGAGGACTGAAGCTTTCTTT.

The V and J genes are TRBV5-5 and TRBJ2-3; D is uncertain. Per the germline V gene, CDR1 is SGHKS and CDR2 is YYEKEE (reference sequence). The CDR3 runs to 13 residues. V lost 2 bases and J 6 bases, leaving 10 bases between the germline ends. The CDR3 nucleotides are TGTGCCAGCAGCTTCCCCTCCGGGGATACGCAGTATTTT. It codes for CASSFPSGDTQYF.

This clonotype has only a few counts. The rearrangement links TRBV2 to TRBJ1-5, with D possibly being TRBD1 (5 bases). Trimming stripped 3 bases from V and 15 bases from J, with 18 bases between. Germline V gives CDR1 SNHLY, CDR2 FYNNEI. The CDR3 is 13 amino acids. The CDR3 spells CASSDLWQGKAHF. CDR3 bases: TGTGCCAGCAGTGACTTGTGGCAGGGCAAAGCGCATTTT.

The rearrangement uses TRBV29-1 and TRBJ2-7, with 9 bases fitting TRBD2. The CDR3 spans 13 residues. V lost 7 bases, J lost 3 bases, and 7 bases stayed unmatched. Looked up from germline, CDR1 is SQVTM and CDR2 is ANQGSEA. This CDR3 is CSGVAGVGYEQYF. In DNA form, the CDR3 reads TGCAGCGGCGTAGCGGGAGTAGGCTACGAGCAGTACTTC.

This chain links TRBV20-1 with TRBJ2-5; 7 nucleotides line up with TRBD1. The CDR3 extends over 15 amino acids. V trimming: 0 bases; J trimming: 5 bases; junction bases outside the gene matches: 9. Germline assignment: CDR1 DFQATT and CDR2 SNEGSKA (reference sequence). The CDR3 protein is CSAREIRQGGETQYF. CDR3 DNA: TGCAGTGCTAGAGAGATAAGACAGGGCGGGGAGACCCAGTACTTC.